Included here is one TCR beta chain sequence, with context. These data are taken from a study of blood T cells in healthy people across ages. Combining a sample-barcoded 5' primer with a J-beta primer mix, a second PCR ran for 7 to 11 cycles. The template-switch adaptor, which had 12 random nucleotides, put a tag on each cDNA molecule. TCRdb ran MiXCR on the 5' RACE reads and lists one entry per CDR3 protein. Of approximately 2,000,000 distinct CDR3 sequences in the sample, about two fifths were seen once. CDR1 and CDR2 (germline): GTSNPN, SVGIG (reference sequence). CDR3 length equals 11 residues. V lost 2 bases, J lost 10 bases, and 11 bases lay in between.

This chain connects TRBV30 to TRBJ1-2; possible D gene TRBD1, 6 bases. This TCR was recovered from a human donor in good health. What was sequenced was blood. CDR3 DNA: TGTGCCTGGAGTAAGGGGGGAGACTACACCTTC. Its protein is CAWSKGGDYTF.